These T cell receptor beta chains were read from a single sample in a study of human T cells and chemical hapten exposure. TCRdb re-called the RACE reads with MiXCR, one entry per CDR3 protein. Altogether more than 90,000 distinct CDR3 sequences are present, over 9.5% being singletons, with the ten largest covering 3% to 4%. Here the sequenced sample was whole blood, taken in connection with sensitization to the hapten diphenylcyclopropenone (DPC). The receptors shown here come from a woman between 40 and 50 years old with alopecia areata. Some clones in this sample may be carry-over from other donors' samples. Each CDR3 is given with its conserved first and last residue. A D gene is named only where the DNA matches it firmly. Expanded clones get a size class; other rows say once, few or many, or leave the size out.

D: -
size: -
V: TRBV29-1
J: TRBJ2-5
CDR3: CSGGGGKETQYF
DNA: TGCAGCGGGGGTGGAGGGAAAGAGACCCAGTACTTC

D: -
size: -
V: TRBV30
J: TRBJ2-3
CDR3: CAWTRRGTDTQYF
DNA: TGTGCCTGGACCCGTCGGGGCACAGATACGCAGTATTTT

D: -
size: -
V: TRBV19
J: TRBJ1-5
CDR3: CASSISVLGADQPQHF
DNA: TGTGCCAGTAGTATCAGTGTTTTGGGGGCAGATCAGCCCCAGCATTTT

D: -
size: many
V: TRBV6-4
J: TRBJ2-3
CDR3: CASSDSSGGADTQYF
DNA: TGTGCCAGCAGTGACTCTTCAGGGGGGGCAGATACGCAGTATTTT

D: -
size: many
V: TRBV2
J: TRBJ2-2
CDR3: CASSVLVNTGELFF
DNA: TGTGCCAGCAGTGTTCTGGTTAACACCGGGGAGCTGTTTTTT

D: -
size: -
V: TRBV3-1
J: TRBJ2-2
CDR3: CASSQGRTYQNTGELFF
DNA: TGTGCCAGCAGCCAAGGTAGGACGTATCAGAACACCGGGGAGCTGTTTTTT

D: -
size: -
V: TRBV12-5
J: TRBJ1-5
CDR3: CANGLDIRNQPQHF
DNA: TGTGCTAATGGTTTGGACATTCGGAATCAGCCCCAGCATTTT

D: TRBD1
size: many
V: TRBV4-1
J: TRBJ2-5
CDR3: CASSQGQGPVQETQYF
DNA: TGCGCCAGCAGCCAGGGACAGGGGCCCGTACAAGAGACCCAGTACTTC

D: -
size: few
V: TRBV30
J: TRBJ1-6
CDR3: CAWVGGVGSPLHF
DNA: TGTGCCTGGGTTGGAGGGGTGGGTTCACCCCTCCACTTT

D: -
size: many
V: TRBV27
J: TRBJ2-6
CDR3: CASSSPMTGANVLTF
DNA: TGTGCCAGCAGTTCCCCAATGACGGGGGCCAACGTCCTGACTTTC

D: TRBD1
size: -
V: TRBV5-1
J: TRBJ2-5
CDR3: CASSMGTGGEETQYF
DNA: TGCGCCAGCAGCATGGGGACAGGGGGCGAAGAGACCCAGTACTTC

D: -
size: -
V: TRBV7-8
J: TRBJ1-5
CDR3: CASSLARSNQPQHF
DNA: TGTGCCAGCAGCCTAGCCCGTAGCAATCAGCCCCAGCATTTT

D: TRBD2
size: few
V: TRBV20-1
J: TRBJ2-1
CDR3: CSAPKREGGNEQFF
DNA: TGCAGTGCTCCCAAGCGGGAGGGGGGGAATGAGCAGTTCTTC

D: -
size: many
V: TRBV12-3/TRBV12-4
J: TRBJ2-2
CDR3: CASSQRSNTGELFF
DNA: TGTGCCAGCAGTCAGCGATCGAACACCGGGGAGCTGTTTTTT

D: -
size: -
V: TRBV7-2
J: TRBJ2-3
CDR3: CASSSPFDMSIRTDTQYF
DNA: TGTGCCAGCAGCTCTCCCTTCGACATGAGTATCCGCACAGATACGCAGTATTTT

D: TRBD2
size: -
V: TRBV20-1
J: TRBJ2-3
CDR3: CSGWTSGVADTQYF
DNA: TGCAGTGGGTGGACTAGCGGTGTGGCAGATACGCAGTATTTT

D: -
size: -
V: TRBV27
J: TRBJ1-1
CDR3: CASSLAVSTEAFF
DNA: TGTGCCAGCAGTTTAGCAGTAAGCACTGAAGCTTTCTTT

D: -
size: -
V: TRBV4-3
J: TRBJ2-7
CDR3: CASSQDFGGPYEQYF
DNA: TGCGCCAGCAGCCAAGATTTTGGCGGGCCCTACGAGCAGTACTTC

D: TRBD2
size: few
V: TRBV5-1
J: TRBJ2-1
CDR3: CASSLARWASGREVDEQFF
DNA: TGCGCCAGCAGCTTGGCCCGATGGGCTAGCGGGAGGGAGGTGGATGAGCAGTTCTTC

D: -
size: few
V: TRBV11-2
J: TRBJ1-4
CDR3: CASSLGSLGQRNEKLFF
DNA: TGTGCCAGCAGCTTAGGGTCCCTAGGACAGCGTAATGAAAAACTGTTTTTT

D: -
size: few
V: TRBV20-1
J: TRBJ1-1
CDR3: CSAPEGQKNTEAFF
DNA: TGCAGTGCCCCCGAGGGCCAAAAGAACACTGAAGCTTTCTTT

D: -
size: many
V: TRBV6-1
J: TRBJ1-1
CDR3: CASRTTNTEAFF
DNA: TGTGCCAGCAGGACGACGAACACTGAAGCTTTCTTT

D: TRBD2
size: -
V: TRBV3-1
J: TRBJ2-1
CDR3: CASSPLSGGLYNEQFF
DNA: TGTGCCAGCAGCCCTCTCTCGGGGGGGCTCTACAATGAGCAGTTCTTC

D: -
size: many
V: TRBV4-2
J: TRBJ1-5
CDR3: CASSQDSRAGSNQPQHF
DNA: TGTGCCAGCAGCCAAGATTCAAGGGCTGGGAGCAATCAGCCCCAGCATTTT

D: TRBD1
size: -
V: TRBV6-2/TRBV6-3
J: TRBJ1-5
CDR3: CASSSTGTNQPQHF
DNA: TGTGCCAGCAGTTCGACAGGGACCAATCAGCCCCAGCATTTT

D: -
size: many
V: TRBV6-6
J: TRBJ2-7
CDR3: CASTTRGAKQYF
DNA: TGTGCCAGCACCACTAGGGGAGCCAAGCAGTACTTC

D: -
size: -
V: TRBV6-5
J: TRBJ2-7
CDR3: CASSYSSGAPYEQYF
DNA: TGTGCCAGCAGTTACTCGTCCGGGGCCCCCTACGAGCAGTACTTC

D: -
size: -
V: TRBV12-3/TRBV12-4
J: TRBJ1-1
CDR3: CASSSQGRGTEAFF
DNA: TGTGCCAGCAGTTCTCAAGGGAGGGGCACTGAAGCTTTCTTT

D: -
size: few
V: TRBV9
J: TRBJ2-6
CDR3: CASSVAPSGANVLTF
DNA: TGTGCCAGCAGCGTAGCTCCCTCCGGGGCCAACGTCCTGACTTTC

D: -
size: few
V: TRBV14
J: TRBJ1-1
CDR3: CASSPPGDMNTEAFF
DNA: TGTGCCAGCAGCCCACCAGGGGACATGAACACTGAAGCTTTCTTT

D: TRBD2
size: -
V: TRBV6-5
J: TRBJ2-7
CDR3: CASSSPGGGNYEQYF
DNA: TGTGCCAGCAGTTCCCCGGGGGGGGGCAACTACGAGCAGTACTTC

D: TRBD2
size: few
V: TRBV4-3
J: TRBJ2-5
CDR3: CASSLIGLASFRQETQYF
DNA: TGCGCCAGCAGCCTGATCGGACTAGCGAGTTTTCGCCAAGAGACCCAGTACTTC

D: -
size: -
V: TRBV4-2
J: TRBJ2-2
CDR3: CAGTSNAGGTGELFF
DNA: TGTGCCGGCACCTCAAACGCGGGCGGCACCGGGGAGCTGTTTTTT

D: TRBD2
size: few
V: TRBV7-2
J: TRBJ2-1
CDR3: CASSPRLAGAQEQFF
DNA: TGTGCCAGCAGCCCCCGGCTAGCGGGAGCGCAAGAGCAGTTCTTC

D: TRBD2
size: few
V: TRBV2
J: TRBJ2-2
CDR3: CASCRAQLAGRAGELFF
DNA: TGTGCCAGCTGTAGGGCCCAACTAGCGGGCCGGGCAGGGGAGCTGTTTTTT

D: -
size: many
V: TRBV7-9
J: TRBJ2-5
CDR3: CASSPHSRTETQYF
DNA: TGTGCCAGCAGCCCACACTCCAGGACAGAGACCCAGTACTTC

D: -
size: many
V: TRBV7-2
J: TRBJ2-5
CDR3: CASSPKGGNRQETQYF
DNA: TGTGCCAGCAGCCCGAAAGGCGGAAACAGACAAGAGACCCAGTACTTC

D: -
size: few
V: TRBV7-2
J: TRBJ2-1
CDR3: CASSVTGLRGDEQFF
DNA: TGTGCCAGCAGCGTTACGGGACTGCGGGGCGATGAGCAGTTCTTC

D: -
size: few
V: TRBV19
J: TRBJ1-5
CDR3: CASNHREGQPQHF
DNA: TGTGCCAGTAACCATCGGGAGGGTCAGCCCCAGCATTTT

D: TRBD1
size: -
V: TRBV2
J: TRBJ2-2
CDR3: CASRKSGTGGTGELFF
DNA: TGTGCCAGCAGGAAATCCGGGACAGGGGGCACCGGGGAGCTGTTTTTT

D: -
size: -
V: TRBV4-1
J: TRBJ1-5
CDR3: CASSQEGSRNQPQHF
DNA: TGCGCCAGCAGCCAAGAAGGTAGTCGCAATCAGCCCCAGCATTTT

D: -
size: -
V: TRBV10-3
J: TRBJ2-2
CDR3: CAITNWGGSGELFF
DNA: TGTGCCATCACCAACTGGGGAGGATCCGGGGAGCTGTTTTTT

D: TRBD1
size: few
V: TRBV7-6
J: TRBJ1-2
CDR3: CASSPGGLIGYTF
DNA: TGTGCCAGCAGTCCAGGGGGCTTGATTGGCTACACCTTC

D: -
size: -
V: TRBV10-3
J: TRBJ2-1
CDR3: CAISPTGGRDYNEQFF
DNA: TGTGCCATCAGTCCCACAGGCGGACGAGATTACAATGAGCAGTTCTTC

D: -
size: many
V: TRBV29-1
J: TRBJ2-1
CDR3: CSVPRENEQFF
DNA: TGCAGCGTTCCCAGGGAGAATGAGCAGTTCTTC